These 21 T cell receptor beta chains came from one sample sequenced in a study of Graves' ophthalmopathy and Graves' hyperthyroidism listed by TCRdb under 2018. Reads for this sample came from an Illumina HiSeq 2000. For repertoire sequencing, TCR beta CDR3 regions were amplified from RNA transcripts. The first round of RT-PCR was done with HTBI primers and the Qiagen OneStep RT-PCR kit, and was followed by a second round of multiplex PCR, then size selection and purification. TCRdb reworked the public reads: Q25 trimming with fastp, MiXCR clone assembly, productive beta chains retained. Each CDR3 protein gets just one entry, which takes the most common genes and DNA from the rows behind it. The sample profile shows about 210,000 distinct CDR3 sequences; just under 30% of them were found once. In total, the top ten clones hold about 9.3% of the sample. The specimen was peripheral blood. Every receptor here comes from a man in his fifties or sixties with Graves' ophthalmopathy. Donor details come from another sample of the same person, matched by shared clones.

V usage is TRBV19 and J usage is TRBJ2-7, with D perhaps TRBD1 or TRBD2 (6 bases each). This CDR3 spans 14 amino acids. Germline CDR1 LNHDA, CDR2 SQIVND (reference sequence). Trimming left V 7 bases short and J 1 base short, with 14 bases between. This CDR3 reads CASTRGPPSYEQYF. In DNA form, the CDR3 reads TGTGCCAGTACCCGGGGGCCCCCATCCTACGAGCAGTACTTC.

This clonotype appeared many times. The CDR3 coding sequence is TGTGCCTGGAGTGAAGTGGAGAACTATGGCTACACCTTC. This translates into CAWSEVENYGYTF. The chain employs TRBV30 and TRBJ1-2; D is unclear. CDR1 is GTSNPN and CDR2 is SVGIG in the germline V gene (reference sequence). Trimming removed 1 base at V and 2 bases at J, with 8 bases between. The CDR3 spans 13 residues. The variable domain in full, with the rest retrieved from reference TRBV30 and TRBJ1-2, is SQTIHQWPATLVQPVGSPLSLECTVEGTSNPNLYWYRQAAGRGLQLLFYSVGIGQISSEVPQNLSASRPQDRQFILSSKKLLLSDSGFYLCAWSEVENYGYTFGSGTRLTVV.

This clonotype occurred many times. This sequence joins TRBV27 and TRBJ1-1, with D uncertain. This CDR3 region has 14 residues. The V gene lost 3 bases and the J gene lost 0 bases, with 8 bases spanning the gap. The germline V gene has CDR1 MNHEY and CDR2 SMNVEV (reference sequence). The CDR3: CASSFSGLNTEAFF. The CDR3 nucleotides are TGTGCCAGCAGTTTCTCGGGGTTGAACACTGAAGCTTTCTTT.

This clonotype was found many times. The chain uses TRBV28 and TRBJ1-5; TRBD1 agrees at 7 bases. CDR3 length: 16 residues. V shed 2 bases, J shed 5 bases, and the junction held 9 bases outside the gene matches. CDR1 and CDR2 from the germline V gene are MDHEN and SYDVKM. CDR3 nucleotide sequence: TGTGCCAGCAGTTTAAAGGGGGCGCAGGGGCATCAGCCCCAGCATTTT. Amino acids: CASSLKGAQGHQPQHF.

This clonotype was counted ten times or more. The gene calls are TRBV19 and TRBJ1-2; perhaps TRBD1 as D (5 bases). This CDR3 comprises 16 residues. Trimming removed 1 base at V and 6 bases at J, with 18 bases between. In germline, CDR1 is LNHDA, CDR2 SQIVND (reference sequence). CDR3 loop: CASSIVQGGVRNGYTF. DNA for the CDR3: TGTGCCAGTAGTATAGTCCAGGGCGGTGTTCGGAATGGCTACACCTTC.

This clonotype showed up many times. This chain joins TRBV3-1 and TRBJ1-2; 7 bases map to TRBD1. The CDR3 loop spans 14 amino acids. The V and J ends lost 0 bases and 6 bases, in that order; junction bases with no gene match: 4. Germline V lookup: CDR1 LGHDT, CDR2 YNNKEL (reference sequence). The CDR3 spells CASSQDEGANGYTF. The CDR3 nucleotides are TGTGCCAGCAGCCAAGATGAGGGGGCGAATGGCTACACCTTC.

This clonotype was detected many times. The genes are TRBV20-1 and TRBJ1-1; possibly TRBD1 for D (6 bases). The V gene's germline CDR1 is DFQATT and CDR2 SNEGSKA (reference sequence). The CDR3 spans 15 residues. Deletions cut 6 bases from V and 3 bases from J, with 20 bases between. CDR3: CSAPGGAGAYTEAFF. The CDR3 DNA reads TGCAGTGCCCCCGGGGGGGCAGGGGCCTACACTGAAGCTTTCTTT.

The sample holds many counts of this clonotype. The chain uses TRBV29-1 and TRBJ1-1; D is possibly TRBD1 (5 bases). With 5 bases removed from V and 1 base from J, the gap between germline ends came to 14 bases. CDR1 SQVTM and CDR2 ANQGSEA come from the germline V gene. The CDR3 totals 14 residues. For the CDR3, the DNA is TGCAGCGTTACCCGGGACGTAAGGAACACTGAAGCTTTCTTT. The encoded protein is CSVTRDVRNTEAFF. The variable domain in full, with the rest retrieved from reference TRBV29-1 and TRBJ1-1, is SAVISQKPSRDICQRGTSLTIQCQVDSQVTMMFWYRQQPGQSLTLIATANQGSEATYESGFVIDKFPISRPNLTFSTLTVSNMSPEDSSIYLCSVTRDVRNTEAFFGQGTRLTVV.

This clonotype appeared many times. The chain has TRBV7-8 and TRBJ2-7; 11 bases fit TRBD2. CDR1 and CDR2 from the germline V gene are SGHVS and FQNEAQ. The CDR3 contains 17 residues. The junction had 8 bases not matched to a gene; V was cut back by 1 base and J by 3 bases. As DNA, the CDR3 is TGTGCCAGCAGCTTAGGGGGGACTAGCGGAATAAGCTACGAGCAGTACTTC. It codes for CASSLGGTSGISYEQYF.

This clonotype has at least ten counts. The J gene is TRBJ2-5, the V gene TRBV28, with D hard to call. CDR1 is MDHEN and CDR2 is SYDVKM in the germline V gene. CDR3 length: 13 residues. The germline V and J ends were trimmed by 6 bases and 2 bases, with 10 bases remaining between them. The CDR3 region is CASSRPIQETQYF. The CDR3 DNA sequence: TGTGCCAGCAGCCGACCGATTCAAGAGACCCAGTACTTC. Full variable domain (rest looked up from reference TRBV28 and TRBJ2-5): DVKVTQSSRYLVKRTGEKVFLECVQDMDHENMFWYRQDPGLGLRLIYFSYDVKMKEKGDIPEGYSVSREKKERFSLILESASTNQTSMYLCASSRPIQETQYFGPGTRLLVL.

The CDR3 spells CATSAARGTTGELFF. CDR3 coding DNA: TGTGCCACCAGTGCCGCCAGGGGTACCACCGGGGAGCTGTTTTTT. This chain uses TRBV24-1 with TRBJ2-2; D is perhaps TRBD1 (6 bases). Germline V gene lookup returns CDR1 KGHDR and CDR2 SFDVKD. The CDR3 runs to 15 residues. The V end lost 5 bases, the J end lost 4 bases, and 13 bases lay between the germline ends.

The table lists this clonotype with many counts. The CDR3 DNA reads TGTGCCAGCAGTTATACACAGAACAAGAATGGCTACACCTTC. Its translation is CASSYTQNKNGYTF. The V gene is TRBV6-5, the J gene TRBJ1-2; no reliable D call. Trimming shortened V by 3 bases and J by 6 bases, and 14 bases separated the two germline ends. The germline V gene encodes CDR1 MNHEY and CDR2 SVGAGI. The CDR3 sequence is 14 residues long.

In its sample, this clonotype was seen many times. Just one base apart from a much larger clone, this may be a read error. The gene calls are TRBV12-3 or TRBV12-4 and TRBJ2-7; D could derive from TRBD1 or TRBD2 (6 bases each). CDR3 size: 14 residues. CDR3 sequence reads: CASSFADRAREQCF. CDR3 nucleotides: TGTGCCAGCAGTTTCGCGGACAGAGCTCGGGAGCAGTGCTTC.

This clonotype has a count of ten or more. The V call is TRBV7-8, the J call TRBJ1-1; a possible D gene is TRBD1 (6 bases). There are 17 residues in the CDR3. Germline-derived CDR1 and CDR2 are SGHVS and FQNEAQ. V lost 8 bases to trimming and J lost 4 bases, with 26 bases between them. CDR3 coding DNA: TGTGCCAGCTCCCCCCGGGCCAGGGGCCTTGGGAGCACTGAAGCTTTCTTT. The encoded protein is CASSPRARGLGSTEAFF.

This clonotype was recorded at least ten times. The chain employs TRBV12-3 or TRBV12-4 and TRBJ1-5, with D perhaps TRBD1 (5 bases). Trimming stripped 3 bases from V and 1 base from J, with 22 bases between. CDR3 length: 19 residues. The CDR3 region is CASSFRGNHGRGSNQPQHF. DNA of the CDR3: TGTGCCAGCAGTTTTAGGGGCAACCACGGTCGTGGGAGCAATCAGCCCCAGCATTTT.

The chain uses TRBV6-2 or TRBV6-3 and TRBJ2-7; weak D call: TRBD2 (6 bases). Trimming cost V 4 bases and J 6 bases, with 13 bases left between them. This CDR3 has 13 residues. The germline V gene encodes CDR1 MNHEY and CDR2 SVGEGT. Here the CDR3 DNA reads TGTGCCAGCAGTTGGACCGCCGGGGGCGAGCAGTACTTC. As protein: CASSWTAGGEQYF.

This sequence joins TRBV28 and TRBJ2-7; TRBD1 matches 9 bases. V shed 6 bases and J 7 bases; nucleotides not matched to a gene: 10. CDR3 size: 14 residues. Per the germline V gene, CDR1 is MDHEN and CDR2 is SYDVKM. The CDR3 region is CASRGRTGVSEQYF. CDR3 coding DNA: TGTGCCAGCAGGGGGAGGACAGGGGTTAGTGAGCAGTACTTC.

This clonotype showed up many times. The chain links TRBV7-3 to TRBJ2-7; D call uncertain. This CDR3 has 15 amino acids. CDR1 is SGHTA and CDR2 is FQGTGA in the germline V gene. Deletions cut 0 bases from V and 0 bases from J, with 9 bases between. The CDR3 sequence is CASSLTSLTSYEQYF. CDR3 nucleotides: TGTGCCAGCAGCTTAACTTCCTTAACCTCCTACGAGCAGTACTTC.

This clonotype was detected many times. This rearrangement joins TRBV19 to TRBJ2-7, with no clear D. From germline, CDR1 is LNHDA and CDR2 SQIVND (reference sequence). This CDR3 has 13 residues. Trimming cost V 0 bases and J 7 bases, with 10 bases left between them. The CDR3 protein is CASSIEGASEQYF. For the CDR3, the DNA is TGTGCCAGTAGTATAGAGGGCGCTTCGGAGCAGTACTTC.

This clonotype was seen ten or more times. The chain joins TRBV6-5 to TRBJ1-3; TRBD1 aligns across 8 bases. Germline V gene lookup returns CDR1 MNHEY and CDR2 SVGAGI. CDR3 size: 14 residues. Trimming cost V 5 bases and J 8 bases; bases outside gene matches: 8. The CDR3 region is CASSPRQGTDTIYF. Here the CDR3 DNA reads TGTGCCAGCAGTCCGCGACAGGGGACGGACACCATATATTTT.

Regarding this clonotype: A clone one base away is much larger, so this may be a read error. In DNA, the CDR3 is TGTGCCAGCAGGAAGGACACTGAAGCTTTCTTT. Translating gives CASRKDTEAFF. The chain combines TRBV6-1 with TRBJ1-1, with no clear D. V lost 6 bases and J 3 bases, leaving 5 bases between the germline ends. The CDR3 spans 11 residues. CDR1 is MNHNS, CDR2 SASEGT, per germline.